Below are 17 T cell receptor beta chains sequenced from a single sample in a study of blood T cell repertoires in COVID-19 (dated by TCRdb to about 2020). The method behind the library was the immunoSEQ multiplex PCR assay. TCRdb limited this immuneACCESS table to in-frame rearrangements with V and J called. A share of clones is missing; checked studies link under half to unresolved V genes, and the rest is unexplained. This sample holds a few hundred thousand clones; around 86% were observed only once. The ten largest clones capture roughly 2.1% of the sample. Input material: peripheral blood. The receptors here all came from a woman aged 25 to 45 who had recovered from COVID-19.

This chain joins TRBV2 and TRBJ1-5, with D possibly matching TRBD1 (6 bases). The CDR3 contains 16 residues. Germline CDR1 SNHLY, CDR2 FYNNEI. V gave up 6 bases and J gave up 1 base, with 16 bases separating them. CDR3 loop: CASRAGGGLSNQPQHF. CDR3 coding DNA: TGTGCCAGCAGAGCTGGGGGGGGCCTGAGCAATCAGCCCCAGCATTTT.

This chain links TRBV2 with TRBJ1-5, with a possible D match to TRBD1 (5 bases). The length of the CDR3 is 16 residues. Trimming took off 5 bases at V and 0 bases at J, with 14 bases between the two ends. Per germline, CDR1 SNHLY and CDR2 FYNNEI. Written as DNA, the CDR3 is TGTGCCAGCAGTTCGACAGACCCCTATAGCAATCAGCCCCAGCATTTT. Protein: CASSSTDPYSNQPQHF.

The chain links TRBV19 to TRBJ2-4; no reliable D call. Germline V lookup: CDR1 LNHDA, CDR2 SQIVND (reference sequence). CDR3 size: 12 residues. Trimming stripped 4 bases from V and 8 bases from J, with 9 bases between. The CDR3 region is CASSNRHDIQYF. CDR3 DNA: TGTGCCAGTAGTAATAGACATGACATTCAGTACTTC. Based on the CDR3 plus reference TRBV19 and TRBJ2-4, the full variable domain is DGGITQSPKYLFRKEGQNVTLSCEQNLNHDAMYWYRQDPGQGLRLIYYSQIVNDFQKGDIAEGYSVSREKKESFPLTVTSAQKNPTAFYLCASSNRHDIQYFGAGTRLSVL.

CDR3 DNA sequence: TGTGCCAGCACATCACGGGGTTACTATGGCTACACCTTC. Its translation: CASTSRGYYGYTF. The V gene is TRBV2, the J gene TRBJ1-2; D unresolved. V lost 7 bases to trimming and J lost 3 bases, with 12 bases between them. In germline, CDR1 is SNHLY, CDR2 FYNNEI. The CDR3 runs to 13 residues.

The rearrangement joins TRBV5-1 to TRBJ1-2, with D tentatively TRBD1 (5 bases). The CDR3 has 12 residues. Per the germline V gene, CDR1 is SGHRS and CDR2 is YFSETQ. The V end lost 0 bases, the J end lost 6 bases, and 6 bases lay between the germline ends. The chain's CDR3 is CASSLGGDGYTF. The CDR3 nucleotides are TGCGCCAGCAGCTTGGGGGGCGATGGCTACACCTTC.

CDR3 protein: CASSYEGDGYTF. The CDR3 region has the DNA TGTGCCAGCAGTTACGAGGGGGATGGCTACACCTTC. The genes are TRBV6-5 and TRBJ1-2; possible D gene TRBD1, 6 bases. In germline, CDR1 is MNHEY, CDR2 SVGAGI. The length of the CDR3 is 12 residues. The V and J ends lost 2 bases and 6 bases respectively, with 7 bases between them.

The chain employs TRBV7-6 and TRBJ2-1, with 7 bases matching TRBD2. Germline CDR1 and CDR2: SGHVS and FNYEAQ. The trim removed 1 base at V and 4 bases at J, leaving 4 bases unmatched. The CDR3 runs to 15 residues. The CDR3 DNA reads TGTGCCAGCAGCTTAGATGGGACTATTTACAATGAGCAGTTCTTC. This translates into CASSLDGTIYNEQFF.

This rearrangement joins TRBV5-6 to TRBJ2-1; D is unresolved. Per the germline V gene, CDR1 is SGHDT and CDR2 is YYEEEE. V lost 1 base to trimming and J lost 5 bases, with 16 bases between them. The CDR3 has 16 residues. Here the CDR3 reads CASSLPYLTLNNEQFF. The CDR3 bases are TGTGCCAGCAGCTTGCCCTACCTTACTTTAAACAATGAGCAGTTCTTC.

The V gene is TRBV5-1, the J gene TRBJ2-3; 11 nucleotides match TRBD2. The germline V gene has CDR1 SGHRS and CDR2 YFSETQ. The CDR3 covers 16 residues. Trimming took 0 bases from V and 7 from J; bases not matched to a gene: 7. The CDR3 region is CASSLDTSGGLYTQYF. For the CDR3, the DNA is TGCGCCAGCAGCTTGGATACTAGCGGGGGTTTGTATACGCAGTATTTT. Full variable domain (remainder filled in from reference TRBV5-1 and TRBJ2-3): KAGVTQTPRYLIKTRGQQVTLSCSPISGHRSVSWYQQTPGQGLQFLFEYFSETQRNKGNFPGRFSGRQFSNSRSEMNVSTLELGDSALYLCASSLDTSGGLYTQYFGPGTRLTVL.

The genes are TRBV10-3 and TRBJ1-5; D uncertain. V was clipped by 2 bases and J by 5 bases, with 10 bases between them. CDR1 and CDR2 (germline): ENHRY, SYGVKD. This CDR3 region has 14 residues. The CDR3 here is CAISEPGVDQPQHF. As DNA, the CDR3 is TGTGCCATCAGTGAGCCCGGGGTGGATCAGCCCCAGCATTTT.

The V gene is TRBV2, the J gene TRBJ2-4; 15 nucleotides align to TRBD2. The CDR3 extends over 19 amino acids. With 7 bases clipped from V and 3 bases from J, the junction kept 13 bases outside the gene matches. Germline CDR1 SNHLY, CDR2 FYNNEI. CDR3 loop: CASTSTGLAGGRGKNIQYF. The DNA for the CDR3 is TGTGCCAGCACCAGCACGGGACTAGCGGGAGGAAGGGGCAAAAACATTCAGTACTTC.

This chain uses TRBV7-9 with TRBJ1-2; 8 bases line up with TRBD1. After removal of 10 bases from V and 6 bases from J, the junction contained 10 bases not matched to a gene. This CDR3 has 13 residues. Germline V gene data show CDR1 as SEHNR and CDR2 as FQNEAQ (reference sequence). For the CDR3, the DNA is TGTGCCACCGAGAGACAGGGGTGGAATGGCTACACCTTC. It specifies CATERQGWNGYTF.

This chain links TRBV5-6 with TRBJ2-3, with 7 bases aligning to TRBD1. V shed 3 bases and J 2 bases; nucleotides not matched to a gene: 12. There are 17 residues in the CDR3. Germline V CDR1 and CDR2: SGHDT, YYEEEE. This chain's CDR3 is CASSSTNNRGSTDTQYF. CDR3 in DNA: TGTGCCAGCAGCTCAACTAACAACAGGGGATCCACAGATACGCAGTATTTT.

The rearrangement links TRBV7-3 to TRBJ2-1, with 10 nucleotides matching TRBD2. CDR3 length: 15 amino acids. Looked up from germline, CDR1 is SGHTA and CDR2 is FQGTGA. V lost 5 bases to trimming and J lost 6 bases; unmatched junction nucleotides: 7. In DNA, the CDR3 is TGTGCCAGCAGCGCCCTAGCGGGAGTCGGCAATGAGCAGTTCTTC. Its protein product is CASSALAGVGNEQFF.

This clone was counted many times. This chain connects TRBV19 to TRBJ1-3; a possible D gene is TRBD1 (5 bases). Trimming took 8 bases from V and 0 from J, leaving 8 bases between them. Germline V lookup: CDR1 LNHDA, CDR2 SQIVND (reference sequence). The length of the CDR3 is 13 residues. CDR3 residues: CASSQGSGNTIYF. CDR3 nucleotide sequence: TGTGCCAGTTCCCAGGGCTCTGGAAACACCATATATTTT.

The rearrangement uses TRBV18 and TRBJ2-3; 13 bases are a match to TRBD2. With V trimmed by 3 bases and J by 1 base, 4 bases remained unmatched. Germline V gene sequence: CDR1 KGHSH, CDR2 LQKENI. The CDR3 totals 17 residues. CDR3 in DNA: TGTGCCAGCTCACCTGAACTAGCGGGGGGGGGCACAGATACGCAGTATTTT. Translating gives CASSPELAGGGTDTQYF.

This chain links TRBV5-1 with TRBJ1-1; D unclear. CDR1 SGHRS and CDR2 YFSETQ come from the germline V gene. Trimming shortened V by 0 bases and J by 7 bases, and 10 bases separated the two germline ends. CDR3 size: 13 residues. The CDR3 region is CASSLGGNGEAFF. The CDR3 nucleotides read TGCGCCAGCAGCTTGGGAGGGAATGGTGAAGCTTTCTTT.